This TCR beta chain was captured by sequencing in a study of T cell changes during pregnancy in multiple sclerosis. The data were produced by immunoSEQ multiplex PCR, yet TCRdb's version contains in-frame clones alone and is incomplete. The sample contains roughly 80,000 clones, 85% to 95% of which appear only once. This CDR3 is 14 amino acids long. Germline-derived CDR1 and CDR2 are LNHNV and YYDKDF (reference sequence). Trimming took 5 bases from V and 4 from J; bases not matched to a gene: 6. The starting material was peripheral blood, obtained in the second trimester of pregnancy. The sequence was collected from a female donor with multiple sclerosis, enrolled in a pregnancy study. V usage is TRBV15 and J usage is TRBJ1-2, with 8 positions matching TRBD1. CDR3 in DNA: TGTGCCACCAGCCGGGACAGGAGGATCTATGGCTACACCTTC. Its translation: CATSRDRRIYGYTF. Drawing the rest from reference TRBV15 and TRBJ1-2, the complete variable domain is DAMVIQNPRYQVTQFGKPVTLSCSQTLNHNVMYWYQQKSSQAPKLLFHYYDKDFNNEADTPDNFQSRRPNTSFCFLDIRSPGLGDTAMYLCATSRDRRIYGYTFGSGTRLTVV.